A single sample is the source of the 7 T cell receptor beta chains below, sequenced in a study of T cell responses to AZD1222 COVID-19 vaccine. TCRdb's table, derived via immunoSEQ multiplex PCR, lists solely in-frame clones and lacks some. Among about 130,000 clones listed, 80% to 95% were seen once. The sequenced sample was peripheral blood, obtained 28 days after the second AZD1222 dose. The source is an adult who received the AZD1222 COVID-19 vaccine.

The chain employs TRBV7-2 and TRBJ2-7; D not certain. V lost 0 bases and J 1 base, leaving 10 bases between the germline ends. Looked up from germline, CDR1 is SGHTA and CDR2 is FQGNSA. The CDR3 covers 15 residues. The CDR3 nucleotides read TGTGCCAGCAGCTTAGCACTTAGATTTTCCTACGAGCAGTACTTC. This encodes CASSLALRFSYEQYF.

The CDR3 loop reads CASSLGRGELLDEQFF. CDR3 in DNA: TGTGCCAGCAGCTTAGGTCGGGGGGAGCTGCTGGATGAGCAGTTCTTC. The rearrangement joins TRBV11-3 to TRBJ2-1, with 7 bases identical to TRBD2. This CDR3 has 16 residues. V trimming: 1 base; J trimming: 8 bases; junction bases outside the gene matches: 11. CDR1 and CDR2 (germline): SGHNT, YENEEA.

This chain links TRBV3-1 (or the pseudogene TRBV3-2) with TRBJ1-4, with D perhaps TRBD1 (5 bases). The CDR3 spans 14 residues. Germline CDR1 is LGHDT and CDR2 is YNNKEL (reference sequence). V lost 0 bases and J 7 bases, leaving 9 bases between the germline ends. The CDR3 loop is CASSQDLGGEKLFF. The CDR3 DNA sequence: TGTGCCAGCAGCCAAGATCTTGGGGGTGAAAAACTGTTTTTT.

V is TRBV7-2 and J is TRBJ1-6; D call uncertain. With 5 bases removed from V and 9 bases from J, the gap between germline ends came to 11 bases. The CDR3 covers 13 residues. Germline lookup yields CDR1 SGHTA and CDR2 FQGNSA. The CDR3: CASSPHTASPLHF. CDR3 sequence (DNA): TGTGCCAGCAGCCCACACACCGCTTCACCCCTCCACTTT.

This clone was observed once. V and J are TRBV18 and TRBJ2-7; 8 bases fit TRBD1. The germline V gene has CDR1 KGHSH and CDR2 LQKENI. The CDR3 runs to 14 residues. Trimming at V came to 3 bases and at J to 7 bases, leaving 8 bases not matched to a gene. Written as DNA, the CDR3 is TGTGCCAGCTCACCCAACCGACAGGGGAGGGAGCAGTACTTC. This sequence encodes CASSPNRQGREQYF.

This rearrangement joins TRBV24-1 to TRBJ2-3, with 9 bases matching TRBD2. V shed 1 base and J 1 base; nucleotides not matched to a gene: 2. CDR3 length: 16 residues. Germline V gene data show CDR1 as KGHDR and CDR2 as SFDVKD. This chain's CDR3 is CATSDLIAGGTDTQYF. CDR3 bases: TGTGCCACCAGTGATTTAATAGCGGGAGGCACAGATACGCAGTATTTT.

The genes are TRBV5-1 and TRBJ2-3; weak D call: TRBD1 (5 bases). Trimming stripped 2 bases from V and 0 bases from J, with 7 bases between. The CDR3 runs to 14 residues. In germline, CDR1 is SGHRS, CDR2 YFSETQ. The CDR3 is CASSFGASTDTQYF. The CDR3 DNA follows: TGCGCCAGCAGCTTTGGGGCTAGCACAGATACGCAGTATTTT.